The 2 T cell receptor beta chains below all came from one sample that was sequenced in a study of cytomegalovirus exposure and HLA in healthy donors. A multiplex PCR was run with 60 Vbeta primers and 13 Jbeta primers. Only in-frame clones appear in the TCRdb table, and some are missing; sequencing was by immunoSEQ multiplex PCR. Of under 250,000 clones listed, approximately 82% are singletons. Sequenced: PBMCs. The receptors were sampled from a man aged 18-30 years in good health and CMV-seronegative.

This rearrangement joins TRBV5-1 to TRBJ2-1, with D perhaps TRBD2 (6 bases). In germline, CDR1 is SGHRS, CDR2 YFSETQ. The CDR3 consists of 15 residues. V lost 4 bases to trimming and J lost 5 bases, with 16 bases between them. CDR3 protein: CASSPLASLNNEQFF. The CDR3 nucleotides are TGCGCCAGCAGCCCCCTAGCGAGTCTTAACAATGAGCAGTTCTTC.

The chain links TRBV21-1 to TRBJ2-4; the table's D call, TRBD1, was not checked against the DNA. TRBV21-1 is noted as a pseudogene. The CDR3 covers 15 residues. CDR3 sequence reads: CASSRQGPAKNIQYF. In DNA, the CDR3 is TGTGCCAGCAGCAGGCAGGGTCCCGCCAAAAACATTCAGTACTTC.